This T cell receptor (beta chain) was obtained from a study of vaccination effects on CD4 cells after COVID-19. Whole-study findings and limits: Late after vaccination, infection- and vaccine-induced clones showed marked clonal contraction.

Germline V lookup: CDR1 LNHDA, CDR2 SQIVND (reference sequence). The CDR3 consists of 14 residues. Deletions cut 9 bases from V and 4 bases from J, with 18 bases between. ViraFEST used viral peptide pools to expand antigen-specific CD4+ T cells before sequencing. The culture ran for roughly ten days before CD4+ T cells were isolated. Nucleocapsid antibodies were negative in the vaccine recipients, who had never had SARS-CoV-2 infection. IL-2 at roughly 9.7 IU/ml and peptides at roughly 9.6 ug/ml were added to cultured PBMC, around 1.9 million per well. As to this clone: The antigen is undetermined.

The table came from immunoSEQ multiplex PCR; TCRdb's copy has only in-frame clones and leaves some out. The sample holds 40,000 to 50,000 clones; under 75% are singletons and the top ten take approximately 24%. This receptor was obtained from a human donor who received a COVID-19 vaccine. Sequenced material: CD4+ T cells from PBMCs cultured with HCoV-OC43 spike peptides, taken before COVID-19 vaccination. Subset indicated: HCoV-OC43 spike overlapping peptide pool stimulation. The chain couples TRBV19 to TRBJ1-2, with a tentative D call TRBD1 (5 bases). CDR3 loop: CASSGTPGPYGYTF. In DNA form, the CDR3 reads TGTGCCAGCTCCGGGACCCCGGGCCCCTATGGCTACACCTTC.